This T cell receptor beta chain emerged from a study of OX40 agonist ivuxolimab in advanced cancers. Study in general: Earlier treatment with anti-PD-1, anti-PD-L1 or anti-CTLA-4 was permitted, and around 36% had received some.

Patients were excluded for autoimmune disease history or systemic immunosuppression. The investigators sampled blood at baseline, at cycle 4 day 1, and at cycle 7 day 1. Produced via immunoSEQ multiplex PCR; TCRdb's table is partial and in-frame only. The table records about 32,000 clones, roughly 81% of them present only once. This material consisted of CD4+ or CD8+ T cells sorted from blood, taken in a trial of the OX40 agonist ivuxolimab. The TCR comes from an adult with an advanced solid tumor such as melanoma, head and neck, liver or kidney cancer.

The CDR3 here is CATTAGDGYNEQFF. DNA of the CDR3: TGTGCCACCACGGCGGGAGACGGCTACAATGAGCAGTTCTTC. The chain uses TRBV15 and TRBJ2-1, with TRBD2 matching 7 bases. V lost 7 bases and J lost 3; bases outside the gene matches: 6. CDR3 length: 14 residues. The germline V gene has CDR1 LNHNV and CDR2 YYDKDF (reference sequence).